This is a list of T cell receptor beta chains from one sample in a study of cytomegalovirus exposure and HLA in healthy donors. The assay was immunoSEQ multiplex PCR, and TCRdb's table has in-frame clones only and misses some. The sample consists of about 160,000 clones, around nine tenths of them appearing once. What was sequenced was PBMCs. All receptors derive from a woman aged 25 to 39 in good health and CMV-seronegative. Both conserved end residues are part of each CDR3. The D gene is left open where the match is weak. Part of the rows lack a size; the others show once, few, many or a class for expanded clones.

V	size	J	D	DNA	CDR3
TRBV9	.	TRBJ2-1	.	TGTGCCAGCAGCGTCCGGACAGAATTGAGCTCCTACAATGAGCAGTTCTTC	CASSVRTELSSYNEQFF
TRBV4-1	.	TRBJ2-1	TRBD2	TGCGCCAGCAGCCAAGATGGGACTAGCGGGTCGCACGATGAGCAGTTCTTC	CASSQDGTSGSHDEQFF
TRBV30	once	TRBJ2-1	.	TGTGCCTGGAGTGTAGCGGGCGCCGGAGATGAGCAGTTCTTC	CAWSVAGAGDEQFF
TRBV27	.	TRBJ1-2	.	TGTGCCAGCAGTTTAGGCAGAACTAACTATGGCTACACCTTC	CASSLGRTNYGYTF
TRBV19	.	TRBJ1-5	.	TGTGCCAGTAGTATAGATCTAACAGGGATCAATCAGCCCCAGCATTTT	CASSIDLTGINQPQHF
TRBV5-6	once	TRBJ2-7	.	TGTGCCAGCAGCTCTCAAATGTCGGACGAGCAGTACTTC	CASSSQMSDEQYF
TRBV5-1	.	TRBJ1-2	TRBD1	TGCGCCAGCAGGCAGGGGGCGGTCTATGGCTACACCTTC	CASRQGAVYGYTF
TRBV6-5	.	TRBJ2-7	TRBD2	TGTGCCAGCAGTCCGGGAGGATCGCACGAGCAGTACTTC	CASSPGGSHEQYF
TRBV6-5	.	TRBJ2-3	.	TGTGCCAGCAGGTTGCTAGCGCCTAGCACAGATACGCAGTATTTT	CASRLLAPSTDTQYF
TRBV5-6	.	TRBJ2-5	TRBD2	TGTGCCAGCAGCACCCCGGGGGGGCTCGTTGAGACCCAGTACTTC	CASSTPGGLVETQYF
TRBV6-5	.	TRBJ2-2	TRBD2	TGTGCCAGCAGTTACGATAGCGGGGTCACCGGGGAGCTGTTTTTT	CASSYDSGVTGELFF
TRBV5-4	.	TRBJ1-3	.	TGTGCCAGCAGCTTGGGGGGGGGCCTCCTCTCTGGAAACACCATATATTTT	CASSLGGGLLSGNTIYF
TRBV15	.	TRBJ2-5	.	TGTGCCACCAGCAGGGCACAAGAGACCCAGTACTTC	CATSRAQETQYF
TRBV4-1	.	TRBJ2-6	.	TGCGCCAGCAGCCTCACACAGGGAGCTGGGGCCAACGTCCTGACTTTC	CASSLTQGAGANVLTF
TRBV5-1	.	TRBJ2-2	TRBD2	TGCGCCAGCAGCCGGACTAGCGGGAGAGCCGGGGAGCTGTTTTTT	CASSRTSGRAGELFF
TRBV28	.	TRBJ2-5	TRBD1	TGTGCCAGCAGTTCCCCCAGACAGGGGTCGGAGACCCAGTACTTC	CASSSPRQGSETQYF
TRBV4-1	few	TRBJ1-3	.	TGCGCCAGCAGCCAAGAAGACACAGGCTCTCTTCGAAACACCATATATTTT	CASSQEDTGSLRNTIYF
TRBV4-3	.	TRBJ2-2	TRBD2	TGCGCCAGCAGCCAATTAGCGGGGGGGCTCACCGGGGAGCTGTTTTTT	CASSQLAGGLTGELFF
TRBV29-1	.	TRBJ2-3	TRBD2	TGCAGCGTTAGGACTAGCGGGAGATCAGATACGCAGTATTTT	CSVRTSGRSDTQYF
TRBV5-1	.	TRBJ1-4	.	TGCGCCAGCAGCTTCCAGGGTGAGAATGAAAAACTGTTTTTT	CASSFQGENEKLFF
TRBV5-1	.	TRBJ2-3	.	TGCGCCAGCAGCTTGAGCAGCCGGGGGGCGACAGATACGCAGTATTTT	CASSLSSRGATDTQYF
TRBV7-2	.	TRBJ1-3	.	TGTGCCAGCAGCAGGGCGGGGGCTGGAAACACCATATATTTT	CASSRAGAGNTIYF
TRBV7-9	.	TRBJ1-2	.	TGTGCCAGCAGCTCAATGCAGGGGAACTATGGCTACACCTTC	CASSSMQGNYGYTF
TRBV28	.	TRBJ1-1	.	TGTGCCAGCAGTCCCGGGACACCCGCCTCCCCGAATGGAGCTTTCTTT	CASSPGTPASPNGAFF
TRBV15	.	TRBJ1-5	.	TGTGCCACCGGCCAGCGGGGGGGATCGCCCCAGCATTTT	CATGQRGGSPQHF
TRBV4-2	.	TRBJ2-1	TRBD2	TGTGCCAGCAGCCAAGTGGGAGCGGGGCTATACAATGAGCAGTTCTTC	CASSQVGAGLYNEQFF
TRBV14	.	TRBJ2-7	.	TGTGCCAGCAGCCTGGGACTCTGGCACGAGCAGTACTTC	CASSLGLWHEQYF
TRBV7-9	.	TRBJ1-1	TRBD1	TGTTCCAGCAGCTTAGGTGCAGGGGGCCTGGGACACACTGAAGCTTTCTTT	CSSSLGAGGLGHTEAFF
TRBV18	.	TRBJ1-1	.	TGTGCCAGCTCTGCAGGGATGAACACTGAAGCTTTCTTT	CASSAGMNTEAFF
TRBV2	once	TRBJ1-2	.	TGTGCCAGCACCCCGGAACAGGATTTAGTTCATGGCTACACCTTC	CASTPEQDLVHGYTF
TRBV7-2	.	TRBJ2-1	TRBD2	TGTGCCAGCAGCTTACCCGAAGGACTAGCGGGCTCCTACAATGAGCAGTTCTTC	CASSLPEGLAGSYNEQFF
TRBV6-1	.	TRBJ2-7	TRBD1	TGTGCCAGCAGTGTAACCGGGACAGGGCTGGACGAGCAGTACTTC	CASSVTGTGLDEQYF
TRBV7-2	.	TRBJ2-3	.	TGTGCCTTAGGGGGGGGCCTCAGAAGCACAGATACGCAGTATTTT	CALGGGLRSTDTQYF
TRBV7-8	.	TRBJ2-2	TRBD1	TGTGCCAGCAGCCCGATGGTCGGGACAGGGTTAAACACCGGGGAGCTGTTTTTT	CASSPMVGTGLNTGELFF
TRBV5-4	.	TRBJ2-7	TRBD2	TGTGCCAGCAGCCCGGGGAGGGCCAACGAGCAGTACTTC	CASSPGRANEQYF
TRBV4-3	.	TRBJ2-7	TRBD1	TGCGCCAGCAGCCAACTCGACGGGACAGGGCTTTACGAGCAGTACTTC	CASSQLDGTGLYEQYF
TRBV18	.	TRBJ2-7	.	TGTGCCAGCTCACCAACGACAGGGGCTAGCGGATCCTACGAGCAGTACTTC	CASSPTTGASGSYEQYF
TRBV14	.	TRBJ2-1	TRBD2	TGTGCCAGCAGCCAAGTGGCGGGACTAGCTCCCCATGAGCAGTTCTTC	CASSQVAGLAPHEQFF
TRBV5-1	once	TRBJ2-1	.	TGCGCCAGCAGGGAGGGAGCGTCCTACAATGAGCAGTTCTTC	CASREGASYNEQFF
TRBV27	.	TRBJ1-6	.	TGTGCCAGCAGTTTAGACACACTTGGGGCAACACCCCTCCACTTT	CASSLDTLGATPLHF
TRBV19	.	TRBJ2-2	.	TGTGCCAGCAGGGATAACACCGGGGAGCTGTTTTTT	CASRDNTGELFF
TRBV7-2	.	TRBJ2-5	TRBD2	TGTGCCAGCAGCTCCATGCTAGGGAGGGGAGAGACCCAGTACTTC	CASSSMLGRGETQYF